One and the same sample provided the 18 T cell receptor beta chains below, sequenced in a study of cytomegalovirus exposure and HLA in healthy donors. The study ran its PCR with 60 Vbeta and 13 Jbeta primers. Measured with immunoSEQ multiplex PCR; TCRdb has only the in-frame clones, and not every one. The sample shows about 150,000 clones, roughly four fifths of them seen only once. Sequenced sample: PBMCs. The source is a man aged 25 to 45 in good health and CMV-seronegative.

This clone was observed a handful of times. The chain recombines TRBV29-1 with TRBJ2-7, with TRBD1 matching 7 bases. Germline values: CDR1 SQVTM, CDR2 ANQGSEA. J gave up 7 bases and V 6 bases, and 12 bases lay outside the gene matches. CDR3 length: 13 residues. The CDR3 DNA reads as TGCAGCGTGGGGGACAGCGATGTGAGGGAGCAGTACTTC. Translation: CSVGDSDVREQYF.

This sequence joins TRBV19 and TRBJ1-1; D remains ambiguous. Germline CDR1 is LNHDA and CDR2 is SQIVND (reference sequence). This CDR3 spans 13 amino acids. Trimming stripped 8 bases from V and 5 bases from J, with 15 bases between. CDR3 nucleotides: TGTGCCAGTGGTCACAGAGATCGAACTGAAGCTTTCTTT. Protein product: CASGHRDRTEAFF.

This clone was seen a single time. The chain links TRBV5-1 to TRBJ1-4; weak D call: TRBD1 (5 bases). The V gene's germline CDR1 is SGHRS and CDR2 YFSETQ. The length of the CDR3 is 14 residues. V was cut by 0 bases and J by 8 bases, with 11 bases left in between. The CDR3 reads CASSLGGSFEKLFF. The CDR3, as DNA: TGCGCCAGCAGCTTGGGGGGCTCCTTCGAAAAACTGTTTTTT.

The V and J genes are TRBV28 and TRBJ2-1; D unclear. CDR1 and CDR2 (germline): MDHEN, SYDVKM. CDR3 length: 15 residues. V dropped 6 bases and J dropped 1 base, with 13 bases sitting between them. The CDR3 sequence is CASSAPIASYNEQFF. DNA of the CDR3: TGTGCCAGCAGCGCTCCCATAGCTTCCTACAATGAGCAGTTCTTC.

This clone was recorded a few times. The chain has TRBV14 and TRBJ1-2, with 7 bases identical to TRBD1. The CDR3 spans 14 residues. V lost 2 bases, J lost 6 bases, and 6 bases stayed unmatched. CDR1 is SGHDN and CDR2 is FVKESK in the germline V gene. The CDR3 DNA sequence: TGTGCCAGCAGCCAACTAGGGGGCGCGGATGGCTACACCTTC. Encoded protein: CASSQLGGADGYTF.

CDR3: CASSPPGHASTDTQYF. Written as DNA, the CDR3 is TGTGCCAGCTCACCTCCCGGACATGCTAGCACAGATACGCAGTATTTT. This chain joins TRBV18 and TRBJ2-3; D may be TRBD1 (5 bases). The V gene lost 3 bases and the J gene lost 0 bases, with 13 bases spanning the gap. The germline V gene has CDR1 KGHSH and CDR2 LQKENI. The CDR3 runs to 16 residues.

The chain employs TRBV6-5 and TRBJ1-1; the D is unclear. The CDR3 is 14 amino acids. The germline CDR1 and CDR2 sequences are MNHEY and SVGAGI. V gave up 10 bases and J gave up 7 bases, with 22 bases separating them. This CDR3 reads CATQLTMSRGEAFF. For the CDR3, the DNA is TGTGCCACCCAGTTAACGATGAGCCGGGGTGAAGCTTTCTTT.

This clone appeared a single time. V usage is TRBV2 and J usage is TRBJ2-3; unclear D gene. V shed 6 bases and J shed 4 bases, with 5 bases lying between them. Germline-derived CDR1 and CDR2 are SNHLY and FYNNEI. The CDR3 is 11 amino acids. The CDR3 region is CASREPDTQYF. For the CDR3, the DNA is TGTGCCAGCAGGGAGCCAGATACGCAGTATTTT.

This clone was seen once. This chain uses TRBV2 with TRBJ2-2, with a weak D call TRBD2 (6 bases). CDR3 size: 15 residues. V was shortened by 5 bases and J by 3 bases, with 13 bases between the two germline ends. Germline CDR1 and CDR2: SNHLY and FYNNEI. CDR3 sequence: CASSKEGRDTGELFF. In DNA form, the CDR3 reads TGTGCCAGCAGTAAGGAGGGTCGCGACACCGGGGAGCTGTTTTTT. Full variable domain (rest looked up from reference TRBV2 and TRBJ2-2): EPEVTQTPSHQVTQMGQEVILRCVPISNHLYFYWYRQILGQKVEFLVSFYNNEISEKSEIFDDQFSVERPDGSNFTLKIRSTKLEDSAMYFCASSKEGRDTGELFFGEGSRLTVL.

The table lists this clone with a count of one. The chain couples TRBV7-2 to TRBJ2-7, with 7 bases identical to TRBD2. Trimming cost V 2 bases and J 2 bases; bases outside gene matches: 6. CDR3 length: 15 residues. CDR1 is SGHTA and CDR2 is FQGNSA in the germline V gene. CDR3 sequence reads: CASSLRSGVTYEQYF. The CDR3 bases are TGTGCCAGCAGCTTAAGAAGCGGGGTAACCTACGAGCAGTACTTC.

This chain connects TRBV9 to TRBJ1-5; D not certain. V gave up 3 bases and J gave up 7 bases, with 14 bases separating them. CDR1 is SGDLS and CDR2 is YYNGEE in the germline V gene. CDR3 length: 14 residues. In DNA, the CDR3 is TGTGCCAGCAGCGCGGAAGGAGGGCGGCAGCCCCAGCATTTT. Translated: CASSAEGGRQPQHF.

The chain combines TRBV4-1 with TRBJ1-1, with D unresolved. The CDR3 sequence is 15 residues long. The germline CDR1 and CDR2 sequences are MGHRA and YSYEKL. V shed 1 base and J shed 1 base, with 10 bases lying between them. CDR3 amino acids: CASSQVGGENTEAFF. The CDR3 DNA follows: TGCGCCAGCAGCCAAGTGGGCGGGGAGAACACTGAAGCTTTCTTT.

This clone was picked up a small number of times. The J gene is TRBJ2-1, the V gene TRBV12-5, with 8 bases aligning to TRBD2. V was pared by 7 bases and J by 5 bases, with 13 bases of the junction left unmatched. Germline V gives CDR1 LGHNT, CDR2 FRNRAP. This CDR3 is built from 16 residues. CDR3 in DNA: TGTGCTAGTGCCCCAGAGTCTAGCGGGCCCCACAATGAGCAGTTCTTC. Amino acids: CASAPESSGPHNEQFF.

V and J are TRBV4-1 and TRBJ1-2; TRBD1 is a possible D gene (6 bases). The CDR3 covers 13 residues. The germline V and J ends were trimmed by 5 bases and 4 bases, with 11 bases remaining between them. The germline V gene encodes CDR1 MGHRA and CDR2 YSYEKL. The CDR3 DNA reads as TGCGCCAGCAGCTCTACAGGGCTCTATGGCTACACCTTC. Its protein is CASSSTGLYGYTF.

In its sample, this clone was seen once. The chain employs TRBV28 and TRBJ1-5, with a weak D call TRBD1 (6 bases). This CDR3 has 13 amino acids. Per germline, CDR1 MDHEN and CDR2 SYDVKM. V was pared by 8 bases and J by 3 bases, with 11 bases between. The CDR3 loop reads CASSTGTNQPQHF. In nucleotides, the CDR3 is TGTGCCAGCTCTACAGGGACCAATCAGCCCCAGCATTTT. Full variable domain (outside the CDR3, taken from reference TRBV28 and TRBJ1-5): DVKVTQSSRYLVKRTGEKVFLECVQDMDHENMFWYRQDPGLGLRLIYFSYDVKMKEKGDIPEGYSVSREKKERFSLILESASTNQTSMYLCASSTGTNQPQHFGDGTRLSIL.

The chain recombines TRBV7-9 with TRBJ1-1; D gene unclear. CDR3 length: 13 residues. Trimming took off 4 bases at V and 10 bases at J, with 16 bases between the two ends. Germline CDR1 is SEHNR and CDR2 is FQNEAQ (reference sequence). CDR3 protein: CASSSTSGMVAFF. The CDR3, as DNA: TGTGCCAGCAGCTCAACCTCCGGGATGGTAGCTTTCTTT.

This chain links TRBV28 with TRBJ1-3; TRBD1 might be the D (5 bases). V was cut by 6 bases and J by 0 bases, with 12 bases left in between. Germline V gives CDR1 MDHEN, CDR2 SYDVKM. The CDR3 totals 15 residues. This chain's CDR3 is CASRDMVGSGNTIYF. CDR3 sequence (DNA): TGTGCCAGCAGGGACATGGTGGGCTCTGGAAACACCATATATTTT. Drawing the rest from reference TRBV28 and TRBJ1-3, the complete variable domain is DVKVTQSSRYLVKRTGEKVFLECVQDMDHENMFWYRQDPGLGLRLIYFSYDVKMKEKGDIPEGYSVSREKKERFSLILESASTNQTSMYLCASRDMVGSGNTIYFGEGSWLTVV.

This chain links TRBV6-1 with TRBJ2-3; possibly TRBD2 for D (6 bases). Trimming stripped 5 bases from V and 2 bases from J, with 14 bases between. CDR1 and CDR2 from the germline V gene are MNHNS and SASEGT. The CDR3 totals 15 residues. CDR3 nucleotides: TGTGCCAGCAGTTCTAAACGGGACTTCACAGATACGCAGTATTTT. Translated, it gives CASSSKRDFTDTQYF.